The 9 T cell receptor beta chains below all came from one sample that was sequenced in a study of blood T cell repertoires in COVID-19. The table came from immunoSEQ multiplex PCR; TCRdb's copy has only in-frame clones and leaves some out. The table lists roughly 360,000 clones, roughly four fifths of them singletons. The sample consisted of PBMCs or T cells enriched from blood (not recorded which). The receptor source for this set is a woman aged 45-60 years who had recovered from COVID-19.

The rearrangement joins TRBV5-1 to TRBJ1-2; a weak D match, TRBD1 (6 bases). Trimming took off 4 bases at V and 8 bases at J, with 12 bases between the two ends. This CDR3 is built from 12 residues. CDR1 SGHRS and CDR2 YFSETQ come from the germline V gene. CDR3 nucleotide sequence: TGCGCCAGCAGCCCCAACAGGGAAGGCTACACCTTC. Translated, it gives CASSPNREGYTF. Supplemented by reference TRBV5-1 and TRBJ1-2, the full variable domain reads KAGVTQTPRYLIKTRGQQVTLSCSPISGHRSVSWYQQTPGQGLQFLFEYFSETQRNKGNFPGRFSGRQFSNSRSEMNVSTLELGDSALYLCASSPNREGYTFGSGTRLTVV.

The chain is built from TRBV2 and TRBJ2-7; D gene uncertain. CDR1 is SNHLY, CDR2 FYNNEI, per germline. The CDR3 contains 13 residues. The V gene lost 10 bases and the J gene lost 0 bases, with 13 bases spanning the gap. The CDR3 protein is CAIQQPSSYEQYF. As DNA, the CDR3 is TGTGCCATACAGCAACCAAGCTCCTACGAGCAGTACTTC.

The V and J genes are TRBV11-3 and TRBJ1-2, with TRBD1 matching over 7 bases. The CDR3 has 18 residues. Losses at the gene ends were 4 bases for V and 4 bases for J; bases not matched to a gene: 18. CDR1 is SGHNT, CDR2 YENEEA, per germline. The CDR3 region is CASSSKGGSRDGTYGYTF. Written as DNA, the CDR3 is TGTGCCAGCAGCTCCAAAGGGGGCTCGAGGGACGGGACCTATGGCTACACCTTC.

CDR3 region: CAWARVPGGGEKLFF. CDR3 nucleotides: TGTGCCTGGGCCAGAGTCCCAGGGGGAGGTGAAAAACTGTTTTTT. The chain combines TRBV30 with TRBJ1-4, with TRBD1 identical over 7 bases. V dropped 5 bases and J dropped 7; count of bases not matched to a gene: 13. The CDR3 runs 15 residues. CDR1 and CDR2 (germline): GTSNPN, SVGIG (reference sequence).

This chain links TRBV2 with TRBJ1-6; D is possibly TRBD1 (5 bases). This CDR3 spans 16 amino acids. Per the germline V gene, CDR1 is SNHLY and CDR2 is FYNNEI. V was cut by 1 base and J by 2 bases, with 9 bases left in between. Here the CDR3 DNA reads TGTGCCAGCAGTGAAGGGGGGGGAACCTATAATTCACCCCTCCACTTT. Translated: CASSEGGGTYNSPLHF.

The gene calls are TRBV5-6 and TRBJ1-6, with no clear D. This CDR3 region has 18 residues. Germline CDR1 is SGHDT and CDR2 is YYEEEE. The V gene lost 3 bases and the J gene lost 1 base, with 17 bases spanning the gap. DNA for the CDR3: TGTGCCAGCAGCTCCCGGGGAGTGAGATTTTCCTATAATTCACCCCTCCACTTT. It is translated as CASSSRGVRFSYNSPLHF.

Only one count was recorded for this clone. The rearrangement links TRBV7-9 to TRBJ1-3; 7 bases agree with TRBD1. CDR3 length: 14 residues. J was trimmed by 1 base and V by 7 bases; bases with no gene match: 4. Germline CDR1 and CDR2: SEHNR and FQNEAQ (reference sequence). Here the CDR3 reads CASNSDRSGNTIYF. CDR3 DNA sequence: TGTGCCAGCAATTCGGACAGGTCTGGAAACACCATATATTTT.

The chain joins TRBV6-5 to TRBJ1-6; perhaps TRBD1 as D (6 bases). In germline, CDR1 is MNHEY, CDR2 SVGAGI. The ends were cut back, 2 bases at V and 7 bases at J, with 9 bases in the middle. The CDR3 contains 14 residues. The CDR3 reads CASSYVRGNSPLHF. In nucleotides, the CDR3 is TGTGCCAGCAGTTACGTCAGGGGCAATTCACCCCTCCACTTT.

V is TRBV5-4 and J is TRBJ2-7; tentative D call: TRBD2 (5 bases). Trimming removed 0 bases at V and 0 bases at J, with 13 bases between. CDR3 size: 16 residues. Germline V gene lookup returns CDR1 SGHNT and CDR2 YYREEE (reference sequence). Written as DNA, the CDR3 is TGTGCCAGCAGCTTGGCTTCTCCGGGAACCTCCTACGAGCAGTACTTC. This codes for CASSLASPGTSYEQYF.